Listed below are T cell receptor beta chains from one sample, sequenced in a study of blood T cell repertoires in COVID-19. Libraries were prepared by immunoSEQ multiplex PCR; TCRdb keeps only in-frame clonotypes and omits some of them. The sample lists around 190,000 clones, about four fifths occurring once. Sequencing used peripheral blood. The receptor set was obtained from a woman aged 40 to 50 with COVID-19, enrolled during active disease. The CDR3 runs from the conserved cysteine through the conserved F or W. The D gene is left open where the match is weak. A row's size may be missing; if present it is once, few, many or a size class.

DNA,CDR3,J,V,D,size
TGTGCCATCAACTCAGGGGCTCTGGCCGAGCAGTACTTC,CAINSGALAEQYF,TRBJ2-7,TRBV10-3,NA,NA
TGTGCCAGCAGTCCCCCAGCGGGCCGCGTTGCTTTCTTT,CASSPPAGRVAFF,TRBJ1-1,TRBV28,NA,NA
TGTGCCAGCAGCTTGTCGCGTCACGAGCAGTACTTC,CASSLSRHEQYF,TRBJ2-7,TRBV5-6,NA,NA
TGTGCCAGCAGCATACGACAGGGCGGGAATTACGAGCAGTACTTC,CASSIRQGGNYEQYF,TRBJ2-7,TRBV7-9,NA,NA
TGTGCCAGCAGCACCACAGGGGGCAGGGGAGAGACCCAGTACTTC,CASSTTGGRGETQYF,TRBJ2-5,TRBV11-3,TRBD1,NA
TGTGCCAGCAGCTTGGGGGGCAGGGTCTCTGGAAACACCATATATTTT,CASSLGGRVSGNTIYF,TRBJ1-3,TRBV5-6,NA,NA
TGTGCCAGTAATACAGGGACACCTAGCACAGATACGCAGTATTTT,CASNTGTPSTDTQYF,TRBJ2-3,TRBV19,NA,NA
TGTGCCAGCAGCTTAGCGCGGGCTCATGAGCAGTTCTTC,CASSLARAHEQFF,TRBJ2-1,TRBV7-2,NA,few
TGTGCTAGTGGTTTGGGACAGGGTCGAACAGATACGCAGTATTTT,CASGLGQGRTDTQYF,TRBJ2-3,TRBV12-5,TRBD1,NA
TGTGCCATCAGTGAGTCAAAGCGGGATACGCAGTATTTT,CAISESKRDTQYF,TRBJ2-3,TRBV10-3,NA,NA
TGTGCCAGCAGCCAAGGACTAGCGGGAGACGAGCAGTTCTTC,CASSQGLAGDEQFF,TRBJ2-1,TRBV6-2/TRBV6-3,TRBD2,NA
TGTGCCAGCAGGGATAGCGGGAGGGGATACAATGAGCAGTTCTTC,CASRDSGRGYNEQFF,TRBJ2-1,TRBV28,TRBD2,NA
TGTGCCAGCAGCTTGGATAGGGGTGAGACCCAGTACTTC,CASSLDRGETQYF,TRBJ2-5,TRBV5-6,NA,NA
TGTGCCAGCAGCTTGACAGGGCCTGACTCTGGAAACACCATATATTTT,CASSLTGPDSGNTIYF,TRBJ1-3,TRBV7-2,TRBD1,NA
TGTGCCACTCGGACTAATACTCAAGAGACCCAGTACTTC,CATRTNTQETQYF,TRBJ2-5,TRBV19,NA,NA
TGTGCCACCAGTGATCGGGGGGACACCATATATTTT,CATSDRGDTIYF,TRBJ1-3,TRBV24-1,NA,NA
TGTGCCAGCTCACAGGGGGTATACAATGAGCAGTTCTTC,CASSQGVYNEQFF,TRBJ2-1,TRBV18,NA,NA
TGTGCCAGCAGCTCAACACCGGGAGGGGCGTTCAATCAGCCCCAGCATTTT,CASSSTPGGAFNQPQHF,TRBJ1-5,TRBV7-8,NA,NA
TGTGCCAGCAAACCCGGACTAGCGGGATTCTACGAGCAGTACTTC,CASKPGLAGFYEQYF,TRBJ2-7,TRBV27,TRBD2,NA
TGTGCCAGCAGTGAACTCGCAAGCGCAACTAATGAAAAACTGTTTTTT,CASSELASATNEKLFF,TRBJ1-4,TRBV6-1,NA,few
TGTGCCAGCAGCATAGGGACAGGCAATCAGCCCCAGCATTTT,CASSIGTGNQPQHF,TRBJ1-5,TRBV7-9,TRBD1,NA
TGTGCCTGGAGTTCCAGTAGCAATCAGCCCCAGCATTTT,CAWSSSSNQPQHF,TRBJ1-5,TRBV30,NA,NA
TGTGCCAGCAGCGTAGGTTCGGGGGGGCAGACTGAAGCTTTCTTT,CASSVGSGGQTEAFF,TRBJ1-1,TRBV9,NA,once
TGCGCCAGCACCCCTGAGCTAGCGGAGGTCAATGAGCAGTTCTTC,CASTPELAEVNEQFF,TRBJ2-1,TRBV10-1,TRBD2,NA
TGTGCCATCAGTGCAGGGATTAGAGAGACCCAGTACTTC,CAISAGIRETQYF,TRBJ2-5,TRBV10-3,NA,NA
TGCGCCAGCAGCTTGGGCCCCCGGGCAGATACGCAGTATTTT,CASSLGPRADTQYF,TRBJ2-3,TRBV5-1,NA,many
TGTGCCAGCAGTTTTTACGGCGGGAGGGGGAATGAGCAGTTCTTC,CASSFYGGRGNEQFF,TRBJ2-1,TRBV28,TRBD2,NA